This is a list of T cell receptor beta chains from one sample in a study of cytomegalovirus exposure and HLA in healthy donors. The method was immunoSEQ multiplex PCR; TCRdb's version includes in-frame clones alone and lacks a portion of them. The data show around 130,000 clones, with about four fifths seen just once and about 0.76% held by the top ten. The sequenced sample was PBMCs. Every receptor here comes from a man aged 18 to 35 in good health and CMV-seronegative. CDR3s include the opening cysteine and the closing phenylalanine or tryptophan. The D gene is left open where the match is weak. Clone sizes are given selectively: once, few, many, or a class where the clone is expanded.

TRBJ2-5	-	-	TRBV13	CASSRTVGEAQYF	TGTGCCAGCAGCAGAACGGTGGGGGAGGCCCAGTACTTC
TRBJ1-6	-	TRBD1	TRBV5-3	CARTPGQGNSPLHF	TGTGCCAGAACCCCAGGACAGGGCAATTCACCCCTCCACTTT
TRBJ2-7	-	TRBD2	TRBV10-2	CASRDSGGVVYEQYF	TGCGCCAGCAGAGATAGCGGGGGGGTAGTCTACGAGCAGTACTTC
TRBJ1-4	-	TRBD1	TRBV19	CASSIQGGNEKLFF	TGTGCCAGTAGTATACAGGGGGGCAATGAAAAACTGTTTTTT
TRBJ2-7	-	TRBD1	TRBV30	CAGDRLGHEQYF	TGTGCCGGGGACAGGTTAGGCCACGAGCAGTACTTC
TRBJ1-4	-	TRBD1	TRBV28	CASSLPTGVVEKLFF	TGTGCCAGCAGTTTACCGACAGGGGTTGTGGAAAAACTGTTTTTT
TRBJ1-1	-	TRBD1	TRBV27	CASRWETGRTEAFF	TGTGCCAGCAGGTGGGAGACAGGGCGGACTGAAGCTTTCTTT
TRBJ1-2	-	TRBD1	TRBV7-2	CASSLEPNMPWQGVYGYTF	TGTGCCAGCAGCTTAGAACCCAACATGCCCTGGCAGGGGGTCTATGGCTACACCTTC
TRBJ2-5	-	-	TRBV11-1	CASSPPGLKETQYF	TGTGCCAGCAGCCCCCCGGGACTCAAAGAGACCCAGTACTTC
TRBJ1-1	-	TRBD1	TRBV5-1	CASSLGPGQGATEAFF	TGCGCCAGCAGCTTGGGACCGGGACAGGGGGCAACTGAAGCTTTCTTT
TRBJ1-5	-	-	TRBV23-1	CASSHGGVGNQPQHF	TGCGCCAGCAGTCATGGAGGGGTGGGCAATCAGCCCCAGCATTTT
TRBJ2-7	-	TRBD1	TRBV10-3	CAISWTGDSYEQYF	TGTGCCATCAGTTGGACAGGGGACTCCTACGAGCAGTACTTC
TRBJ1-3	once	TRBD1	TRBV11-2	CASSFRTGRGNTIYF	TGTGCCAGCAGCTTTCGGACAGGGAGGGGAAACACCATATATTTT
TRBJ1-6	-	-	TRBV19	CASSIVTGQSNSPLHF	TGTGCCAGTAGTATAGTCACCGGACAGTCTAATTCACCCCTCCACTTT
TRBJ2-2	-	TRBD1	TRBV5-1	CASSDGTGWTGELFF	TGCGCCAGCAGCGACGGGACAGGGTGGACCGGGGAGCTGTTTTTT
TRBJ1-2	-	-	TRBV30	CAWSDIGINYGYTF	TGTGCCTGGAGCGACATCGGAATTAACTATGGCTACACCTTC
TRBJ2-7	-	TRBD2	TRBV30	CAWSGLAGGEQYF	TGTGCCTGGAGTGGACTAGCGGGGGGCGAGCAGTACTTC
TRBJ2-1	-	TRBD1	TRBV4-1	CASSQAGTGNEQFF	TGCGCCAGCAGCCAAGCCGGGACAGGCAATGAGCAGTTCTTC
TRBJ2-7	-	-	TRBV30	CAWSVPLGPRSSYEQYF	TGTGCCTGGAGTGTACCCTTGGGGCCCCGAAGCTCCTACGAGCAGTACTTC
TRBJ1-5	-	-	TRBV7-9	CASSLGGSEPQHF	TGTGCCAGCAGCTTAGGTGGGAGCGAGCCCCAGCATTTT
TRBJ2-6	-	-	TRBV4-2	CASSQVSSGANVLTF	TGTGCCAGCAGCCAAGTGTCGTCTGGGGCCAACGTCCTGACTTTC
TRBJ1-3	-	-	TRBV28	CASSPLGLSGNTIYF	TGTGCCAGCAGTCCCCTGGGACTCTCTGGAAACACCATATATTTT
TRBJ1-5	once	-	TRBV7-6	CASSPSVDRSNQPQHF	TGTGCCAGCAGCCCTTCTGTTGACAGATCCAATCAGCCCCAGCATTTT
TRBJ2-5	-	-	TRBV6-6	CASSRGAGQNQETQYF	TGTGCCAGCAGTAGAGGGGCGGGACAGAATCAAGAGACCCAGTACTTC
TRBJ1-2	few	TRBD1	TRBV11-2	CASKGQSYGYTF	TGTGCCAGCAAGGGACAGTCTTATGGCTACACCTTC
TRBJ2-3	-	TRBD1	TRBV5-1	CASSPGQGLNTQYF	TGCGCCAGCAGCCCTGGACAGGGGCTGAATACGCAGTATTTT
TRBJ2-7	-	TRBD1	TRBV5-4	CASSRLSDRGNEQYF	TGTGCCAGCAGCCGACTTTCGGACAGGGGGAACGAGCAGTACTTC
TRBJ2-7	-	-	TRBV6-5	CASSYRQGSSYEQYF	TGTGCCAGCAGTTACAGGCAGGGGAGCTCCTACGAGCAGTACTTC